This T cell receptor (beta chain) was retrieved from a study of low-dose radiotherapy and immunotherapy resistance in tumors (dated by TCRdb to the early 2020s). Background on the whole study: In Cohort 1, each fraction delivered 0.5 Gy every 2 weeks, and the prescribed total PTV dose was 6.5 Gy. Cohort 2 received 1 Gy per fraction every two weeks, with a total of 13 Gy over 26 weeks. Patients were given nivolumab as a 240 mg flat dose every two weeks and ipilimumab at 1 mg/kg every six weeks, with both drugs delivered intravenously. Intravenous cyclophosphamide at 200 mg/m2 was administered every two weeks, one day ahead of each radiation and immunotherapy administration. Patients took aspirin 300 mg orally once daily for four cycles, starting on cycle 1 day 1. Trial participants were not randomized into treatment groups. Eight patients were included in the translational analysis: three from the first dose cohort and the first five from the second dose cohort.

This clonotype was seen many times. No cognate antigen has been identified for it. No much larger clone exists at a distance of one base, and base qualities are not known. The instrument given in TCRdb is Illumina HiSeq 2500. First-strand cDNA was synthesized with Superscript III and a set of TRAV- and TRBV-specific primers, covering both TCRalpha and TCRbeta chains. An approximately 18-cycle PCR with Phusion amplified the TCRs, pairing a constant-region primer with the adapter that was attached to the V primers. The MessageAmp II aRNA Amplification Kit was used to amplify the isolated mRNA, with in vitro transcription run for 16 hours at 37 degrees C. The Dynabeads mRNA DIRECT Purification Kit was used to isolate mRNA for TCR sequencing. Indexed Illumina adapters were added in a second Phusion PCR of 25 cycles, after which AMPure XP beads were used to purify the products. The authors processed their data as follows. Custom Perl scripts pooled TCR sequences encoding the same protein, removed out-of-frame sequences and computed each clonotype's abundance. Any TCR sequence backed by just one read was left out of the analysis. Shannon entropy, Gini index, clonality, richness, and the frequency of TCRs shared between repertoires were included as repertoire metrics. The raw public reads went through TCRdb reprocessing: fastp at Q25, MiXCR clone calling, in-frame beta chains kept. All rows with the same CDR3 protein become a single entry with the most common DNA and genes. TCRdb, not the original authors, processed these V and J calls. For this sample the table gives tens of thousands of distinct CDR3 sequences, of which about 18% were detected only once. The ten most abundant clones make up 2.5% to 3.5% of the sample.

CDR1 and CDR2 are read off the germline V gene as SGHDN and FVKESK. Clipping removes 4 bases from V and 11 bases from J, with 7 as the unmatched junction base count. Its CDR3 holds 12 amino acids, cysteine through phenylalanine. The sequence is cut down to CDR3 DNA, 36 bases in frame from base 1. What this sample's time point label stands for: before trial treatment. Donors were enrolled in RACIN, a single-arm phase I dose-escalation trial combining nivolumab, ipilimumab, aspirin, low-dose cyclophosphamide and low-dose radiotherapy. Patients with advanced, TIL-negative solid tumors were considered eligible.

Specimen: PBMCs, collected before treatment. This sequence was found in a male donor with prostate cancer. The V and J genes are TRBV14 and TRBJ1-1, and 7 bases in between align with TRBD1. The CDR3 in this case is CASSPGTVIAFF. The sequence in DNA is TGTGCCAGCAGCCCTGGGACAGTGATCGCTTTCTTT.